These 29 T cell receptor beta chains came from one sample sequenced in a study of shared clonotypes between healthy human individuals. The assay was immunoSEQ multiplex PCR, and TCRdb's table has in-frame clones only and misses some. The table shows 2 million to 2.5 million clones, with around 90% occurring only once. Sequenced sample: naive CD4+ T cells from PBMCs. Subset described: CD45RA+ positively selected. The receptors come from a young man in good health. Some clones in this sample may be carry-over from other donors' samples.

The V gene is TRBV19, the J gene TRBJ2-7; no firm D call. Trimming pared 10 bases from V and 0 bases from J, leaving 22 bases between. The length of the CDR3 is 16 residues. The germline gives CDR1 LNHDA, CDR2 SQIVND (reference sequence). In DNA, the CDR3 is TGTGCCACTTCCCGAGGCCGTCTATCGGACTCCTACGAGCAGTACTTC. Encoded protein: CATSRGRLSDSYEQYF.

J is TRBJ1-2 and V is TRBV7-3; D gene ambiguous. The CDR3 consists of 17 residues. Looked up from germline, CDR1 is SGHTA and CDR2 is FQGTGA. Trimming cost V 0 bases and J 4 bases, with 18 bases left between them. For the CDR3, the DNA is TGTGCCAGCAGCTTAACCCCTCCAAGGCCGGATGGCTATGGCTACACCTTC. It is translated as CASSLTPPRPDGYGYTF.

As for this clone: Other DNA sequences in this specimen translate into the identical CDR3. The V gene is TRBV12-5, the J gene TRBJ2-3; 8 nucleotides match TRBD2. With 2 bases clipped from V and 6 bases from J, the junction kept 1 base outside the gene matches. This CDR3 is built from 13 residues. The germline CDR1 and CDR2 sequences are LGHNT and FRNRAP. In DNA, the CDR3 is TGTGCTAGTGGTTTGACGGGAGGGGATACGCAGTATTTT. This sequence encodes CASGLTGGDTQYF.

V and J are TRBV4-2 and TRBJ2-3, with D unclear. Germline assignment: CDR1 LGHNA and CDR2 YNFKEQ. This CDR3 is 16 amino acids long. The V end lost 3 bases, the J end lost 0 bases, and 13 bases lay between the germline ends. In DNA form, the CDR3 reads TGTGCCAGCAGCCAGGCGCGGCTAGGGAGCACAGATACGCAGTATTTT. Translation gives CASSQARLGSTDTQYF.

The CDR3 sequence is CSVDTAPGANVLTF. CDR3 coding DNA: TGCAGCGTTGATACCGCCCCGGGGGCCAACGTCCTGACTTTC. The chain recombines TRBV29-1 with TRBJ2-6; D call uncertain. Trimming stripped 3 bases from V and 4 bases from J, with 10 bases between. CDR1 is SQVTM and CDR2 is ANQGSEA in the germline V gene. This CDR3 is built from 14 residues.

The chain joins TRBV28 to TRBJ1-2; D is ambiguous. Germline V lookup: CDR1 MDHEN, CDR2 SYDVKM. Trimming took off 10 bases at V and 0 bases at J, with 15 bases between the two ends. The CDR3 sequence is 14 residues long. In DNA form, the CDR3 reads TGTGCCACCCACGGAACAGATACTAACTATGGCTACACCTTC. As protein: CATHGTDTNYGYTF.

This clone was seen a few times. This sequence joins TRBV5-6 and TRBJ2-1; D possibly corresponds to TRBD2 (5 bases). In germline, CDR1 is SGHDT, CDR2 YYEEEE. The CDR3 consists of 11 residues. The V end was cut by 2 bases, the J end by 9 bases, with 6 bases between. The chain's CDR3 is CASSLGSEQFF. The CDR3 DNA sequence: TGTGCCAGCAGCTTAGGGAGTGAGCAGTTCTTC.

The chain is built from TRBV28 and TRBJ1-2, with unresolved D. This CDR3 region has 14 residues. Trimming pared 5 bases from V and 4 bases from J, leaving 14 bases between. CDR1 is MDHEN, CDR2 SYDVKM, per germline. The CDR3 region is CASSEGLRIYGYTF. Written as DNA, the CDR3 is TGTGCCAGCAGTGAGGGATTACGGATCTATGGCTACACCTTC.

The rearrangement joins TRBV5-4 to TRBJ2-1; TRBD2 is a possible D gene (6 bases). V dropped 8 bases and J dropped 5 bases, with 17 bases sitting between them. The CDR3 extends over 14 amino acids. In germline, CDR1 is SGHNT, CDR2 YYREEE (reference sequence). Here the CDR3 DNA reads TGTGCCAGTAGCCCAGGCGCGGGGAACAATGAGCAGTTCTTC. This translates into CASSPGAGNNEQFF.

This rearrangement joins TRBV28 to TRBJ1-2; D is unresolved. The germline V and J ends were trimmed by 3 bases and 8 bases, with 10 bases remaining between them. The CDR3 consists of 12 residues. Germline CDR1 reads MDHEN; CDR2 reads SYDVKM. CDR3 loop: CASSFARRGYTF. Written as DNA, the CDR3 is TGTGCCAGCAGTTTTGCTAGACGCGGCTACACCTTC.

V usage is TRBV7-9 and J usage is TRBJ2-2; 9 bases are a match to TRBD1. Germline V gene sequence: CDR1 SEHNR, CDR2 FQNEAQ (reference sequence). The CDR3 totals 16 residues. V was pared by 5 bases and J by 4 bases, with 8 bases of the junction left unmatched. CDR3 region: CASSPPATGGTGELFF. CDR3 in DNA: TGTGCCAGCAGCCCACCGGCGACAGGGGGCACCGGGGAGCTGTTTTTT.

This rearrangement joins TRBV5-4 to TRBJ1-2, with TRBD1 as a possible D gene (5 bases). The CDR3 totals 13 residues. Germline values: CDR1 SGHNT, CDR2 YYREEE (reference sequence). The V and J ends lost 4 bases and 6 bases respectively, with 13 bases between them. CDR3 amino acids: CASSQKGTDGYTF. The CDR3 bases are TGTGCCAGCAGCCAGAAAGGGACGGATGGCTACACCTTC.

The genes are TRBV7-8 and TRBJ2-7; the D call may be TRBD1 or TRBD2 (5 bases each). The CDR3 runs to 16 residues. Trimming took 2 bases from V and 2 from J, leaving 16 bases between them. CDR1 SGHVS and CDR2 FQNEAQ come from the germline V gene. For the CDR3, the DNA is TGTGCCAGCAGCTTAATGCCCGGGACCCAGACCTACGAGCAGTACTTC. Translating it yields CASSLMPGTQTYEQYF.

This clone was picked up one time. The genes are TRBV6-4 and TRBJ2-5, with 10 nucleotides matching TRBD1. Unmatched junction bases numbered 12, after V lost 2 bases and J lost 0 bases. Germline V gene data show CDR1 as MRHNA and CDR2 as SNTAGT. The CDR3 is 19 residues long. The CDR3 DNA follows: TGTGCCAGCAGTGACCTAGGGACAGGGGATTCTCCGTACCAAGAGACCCAGTACTTC. This translates into CASSDLGTGDSPYQETQYF.

This chain joins TRBV28 and TRBJ2-1; TRBD2 matches at 7 bases. CDR1 and CDR2 (germline): MDHEN, SYDVKM. The CDR3 contains 16 residues. The trim removed 6 bases at V and 3 bases at J, leaving 11 bases unmatched. The CDR3 DNA reads as TGTGCCAGCAGGGTCGCCTCTCTAGCGGACTACAATGAGCAGTTCTTC. Encoded protein: CASRVASLADYNEQFF.

The CDR3 DNA reads TGTGCCAGCAGTCTCCTAGGGGGAGGGCACAATGAGCAGTTCTTC. This sequence encodes CASSLLGGGHNEQFF. This chain links TRBV28 with TRBJ2-1, with D possibly TRBD2 on 7 matching bases. Germline lookup yields CDR1 MDHEN and CDR2 SYDVKM. The length of the CDR3 is 15 residues. V was trimmed by 5 bases and J by 5 bases, leaving 16 bases between them. The full variable domain, in which reference TRBV28 and TRBJ2-1 provide the parts outside the CDR3, is DVKVTQSSRYLVKRTGEKVFLECVQDMDHENMFWYRQDPGLGLRLIYFSYDVKMKEKGDIPEGYSVSREKKERFSLILESASTNQTSMYLCASSLLGGGHNEQFFGPGTRLTVL.

The chain has TRBV6-5 and TRBJ2-6, with D perhaps TRBD1 or TRBD2 (5 bases each). Germline V gene data show CDR1 as MNHEY and CDR2 as SVGAGI. The CDR3 contains 15 residues. V was clipped by 6 bases and J by 0 bases, with 9 bases between them. CDR3 coding DNA: TGTGCCAGCAGACCAGGGACCTCTGGGGCCAACGTCCTGACTTTC. The encoded protein is CASRPGTSGANVLTF.

The V gene is TRBV7-2, the J gene TRBJ1-2, with D perhaps TRBD1 (5 bases). Germline V lookup: CDR1 SGHTA, CDR2 FQGNSA. V was pared by 4 bases and J by 13 bases, with 19 bases between. There are 13 residues in the CDR3. DNA for the CDR3: TGTGCCAGCAGCTCCCCCGGCCAGGGTTCAGGCACCTTC. It translates to CASSSPGQGSGTF.

The chain combines TRBV18 with TRBJ2-2; 10 nucleotides match TRBD2. Germline values: CDR1 KGHSH, CDR2 LQKENI. The CDR3 runs 16 residues. The junction had 7 bases not matched to a gene; V was cut back by 3 bases and J by 6 bases. The CDR3 bases are TGTGCCAGCTCACCGAGTAATCTAGCGGGAGCCGGGGAGCTGTTTTTT. Translation gives CASSPSNLAGAGELFF.

The chain combines TRBV18 with TRBJ2-3; 8 bases match TRBD1. J was trimmed by 5 bases and V by 3 bases; bases with no gene match: 4. In germline, CDR1 is KGHSH, CDR2 LQKENI. The CDR3 is 14 residues long. This chain's CDR3 is CASSPGQGQDTQYF. The CDR3 nucleotides are TGTGCCAGCTCACCTGGACAGGGTCAAGATACGCAGTATTTT. Full variable domain (rest looked up from reference TRBV18 and TRBJ2-3): NAGVMQNPRHLVRRRGQEARLRCSPMKGHSHVYWYRQLPEEGLKFMVYLQKENIIDESGMPKERFSAEFPKEGPSILRIQQVVRGDSAAYFCASSPGQGQDTQYFGPGTRLTVL.

V is TRBV9 and J is TRBJ2-5, with 7 nucleotides matching TRBD2. The CDR3 extends over 15 amino acids. V was pared by 4 bases and J by 4 bases, with 10 bases of the junction left unmatched. Germline loops: CDR1 SGDLS, CDR2 YYNGEE. CDR3 loop: CASSSTTSLGETQYF. DNA of the CDR3: TGTGCCAGCAGCTCGACGACTAGCCTTGGAGAGACCCAGTACTTC.

This sequence joins TRBV4-2 and TRBJ1-5; the D is unclear. The CDR3 is 18 residues long. V lost 6 bases, J lost 0 bases, and 21 bases lay in between. Germline V gene sequence: CDR1 LGHNA, CDR2 YNFKEQ. Written as DNA, the CDR3 is TGTGCCAGCAGTCCCACCGACGGAACCTTTTATAGCAATCAGCCCCAGCATTTT. It codes for CASSPTDGTFYSNQPQHF.

The chain has TRBV5-1 and TRBJ2-7; D is perhaps TRBD1 (6 bases). CDR3 length: 14 residues. V was shortened by 4 bases and J by 1 base, with 12 bases between the two germline ends. Looked up from germline, CDR1 is SGHRS and CDR2 is YFSETQ. CDR3 loop: CASSRRDKSYEQYF. The CDR3 DNA reads TGCGCCAGCAGCCGCCGGGACAAGTCCTACGAGCAGTACTTC.

V usage is TRBV28 and J usage is TRBJ1-5; no clear D gene. Germline V gene sequence: CDR1 MDHEN, CDR2 SYDVKM. The CDR3 has 15 residues. V lost 0 bases and J 3 bases, leaving 9 bases between the germline ends. CDR3 bases: TGTGCCAGCAGTTTATGGGGCAGGTTCAATCAGCCCCAGCATTTT. It specifies CASSLWGRFNQPQHF.

V is TRBV10-3 and J is TRBJ2-5; D unresolved. Germline assignment: CDR1 ENHRY and CDR2 SYGVKD. The V end lost 9 bases, the J end lost 5 bases, and 19 bases lay between the germline ends. The CDR3 covers 14 residues. The CDR3 reads CAIADRQPTETQYF. As DNA, the CDR3 is TGTGCCATTGCGGACCGACAACCTACGGAGACCCAGTACTTC.

The chain employs TRBV4-3 and TRBJ2-7; either TRBD1 or TRBD2 may fit D (7 bases each). CDR1 and CDR2 (germline): LGHNA, YSLEER. Trimming removed 4 bases at V and 3 bases at J, with 13 bases between. There are 14 residues in the CDR3. CDR3 DNA sequence: TGCGCCAGCAGCCGAGCGGGACAGAGCTACGAGCAGTACTTC. Translation gives CASSRAGQSYEQYF.

The chain is built from TRBV9 and TRBJ2-7; D might be TRBD2 (6 bases). V lost 4 bases to trimming and J lost 0 bases, with 20 bases between them. There are 17 residues in the CDR3. CDR1 and CDR2 from the germline V gene are SGDLS and YYNGEE. For the CDR3, the DNA is TGTGCCAGCAGCCGCGGTGCGGGGACCCAAAGCTCCTACGAGCAGTACTTC. The encoded protein is CASSRGAGTQSSYEQYF.

In nucleotides, the CDR3 is TGTGCCTGGGGTCAACATAAAGGTCTTGAAGCTTTCTTT. Its translation is CAWGQHKGLEAFF. The chain has TRBV30 and TRBJ1-1; D is unresolved. The germline gives CDR1 GTSNPN, CDR2 SVGIG (reference sequence). The CDR3 extends over 13 amino acids. The V and J ends lost 5 bases and 7 bases respectively, with 17 bases between them. The full variable domain, rest sourced from reference TRBV30 and TRBJ1-1, is SQTIHQWPATLVQPVGSPLSLECTVEGTSNPNLYWYRQAAGRGLQLLFYSVGIGQISSEVPQNLSASRPQDRQFILSSKKLLLSDSGFYLCAWGQHKGLEAFFGQGTRLTVV.

The chain links TRBV5-4 to TRBJ2-5, with D tentatively TRBD1 or TRBD2 (5 bases each). The germline V gene has CDR1 SGHNT and CDR2 YYREEE (reference sequence). The CDR3 is made up of 14 amino acids. The V end was cut by 5 bases, the J end by 1 base, with 12 bases between. The CDR3 region has the DNA TGTGCCAGCAGTGAGGGACCGAGCCAAGAGACCCAGTACTTC. This codes for CASSEGPSQETQYF.